Shown below are 32 T cell receptor beta chains from a single sample sequenced in a study of cytomegalovirus exposure and HLA in healthy donors. With 60 Vbeta and 13 Jbeta primers, the PCR was carried out. TCRdb's copy holds only in-frame clones and misses some; the assay was immunoSEQ multiplex PCR. Among 170,000 or so clones listed, about 80% were seen once. Sample: PBMCs. The receptors were sampled from a woman in her sixties in good health and CMV-seropositive.

The gene calls are TRBV30 and TRBJ2-1, with 10 bases aligning to TRBD2. The germline V gene has CDR1 GTSNPN and CDR2 SVGIG (reference sequence). There are 15 residues in the CDR3. The ends lost 0 bases at V and 7 bases at J; junction bases unmatched: 6. CDR3 loop: CAWSVSSGRGNEQFF. The CDR3 DNA sequence: TGTGCCTGGAGTGTATCTAGCGGGAGAGGGAATGAGCAGTTCTTC.

This clone is medium-sized in the sample. The same CDR3 also results from other DNA sequences found in this sample. The chain recombines TRBV28 with TRBJ2-1; 12 bases fit TRBD2. Germline V gene data show CDR1 as MDHEN and CDR2 as SYDVKM. Trimming cost V 4 bases and J 9 bases; bases outside gene matches: 7. The CDR3 spans 15 residues. The CDR3 sequence is CASSSSSGRVFEQFF. Written as DNA, the CDR3 is TGTGCCAGCAGTTCATCTAGCGGGAGGGTATTTGAGCAGTTCTTC.

The chain is built from TRBV14 and TRBJ1-6; TRBD1 matches 7 bases. This CDR3 has 16 residues. The V and J ends lost 2 bases and 7 bases, in that order; junction bases with no gene match: 8. In germline, CDR1 is SGHDN, CDR2 FVKESK. The chain's CDR3 is CASSQSLQGRNSPLHF. CDR3 DNA: TGTGCCAGCAGCCAATCCCTACAGGGGAGGAATTCACCCCTCCACTTT.

This clone appeared a few times. This rearrangement joins TRBV19 to TRBJ2-6, with D possibly being TRBD1 (5 bases). The germline gives CDR1 LNHDA, CDR2 SQIVND (reference sequence). Trimming cost V 2 bases and J 0 bases, with 17 bases left between them. This CDR3 spans 19 amino acids. Written as DNA, the CDR3 is TGTGCCAGTAGTATACCCCGCCCCCGACAGCACTCTGGGGCCAACGTCCTGACTTTC. Its translation is CASSIPRPRQHSGANVLTF.

This clone was counted once. This chain connects TRBV21-1 to TRBJ1-2; TRBD1, the table's D call, lacks a check against the DNA. TRBV21-1 is noted as a pseudogene. The CDR3 has 16 residues. The CDR3 spells CASSKERYRDNYGYTF. In DNA form, the CDR3 reads TGTGCCAGCAGCAAAGAAAGGTACAGGGATAACTATGGCTACACCTTC.

The chain carries TRBV28 and TRBJ2-3, with 8 bases fitting TRBD2. The V gene's germline CDR1 is MDHEN and CDR2 SYDVKM. The ends lost 8 bases at V and 3 bases at J; junction bases unmatched: 10. The CDR3 contains 15 residues. CDR3 residues: CASSLRSGGTDTQYF. The CDR3 region has the DNA TGTGCCAGCTCCCTTAGGAGCGGGGGAACAGATACGCAGTATTTT.

This clone was observed a few times. CDR3 bases: TGCAGCGTTGGAGGGGGAGCCCCTACCAATGAGCAGTTCTTC. It is translated as CSVGGGAPTNEQFF. V and J are TRBV29-1 and TRBJ2-1, with a weak D call TRBD1 (6 bases). CDR3 size: 14 residues. Trimming removed 4 bases at V and 6 bases at J, with 16 bases between. Germline V gives CDR1 SQVTM, CDR2 ANQGSEA.

This clone was seen once. The chain has TRBV5-4 and TRBJ2-2; 8 bases fit TRBD1. The V gene's germline CDR1 is SGHNT and CDR2 YYREEE (reference sequence). The junction had 12 bases not matched to a gene; V was cut back by 5 bases and J by 9 bases. The CDR3 is 15 amino acids. CDR3 DNA sequence: TGTGCCAGCAGAAGACAGGGGACAGACCCCCGGGAGCTGTTTTTT. It codes for CASRRQGTDPRELFF.

The V gene is TRBV7-2, the J gene TRBJ1-3, with 7 bases fitting TRBD1. Germline V gene data show CDR1 as SGHTA and CDR2 as FQGNSA. Losses at the gene ends were 8 bases for V and 4 bases for J; bases not matched to a gene: 11. This CDR3 is 15 amino acids long. CDR3 in amino acids: CASGISGGGGNTIYF. The CDR3 DNA reads TGTGCCAGCGGAATATCAGGGGGTGGAGGAAACACCATATATTTT.

The chain employs TRBV9 and TRBJ2-5; 7 nucleotides agree with TRBD1. The trim removed 1 base at V and 3 bases at J, leaving 3 bases unmatched. Germline values: CDR1 SGDLS, CDR2 YYNGEE. The CDR3 has 14 residues. The CDR3 DNA reads TGTGCCAGCAGCGTAACAGACAGGGAAGAGACCCAGTACTTC. Protein sequence: CASSVTDREETQYF.

The chain combines TRBV27 with TRBJ2-7; 10 bases are shared with TRBD1. CDR3 length: 14 residues. V trimming: 5 bases; J trimming: 4 bases; junction bases outside the gene matches: 5. From germline, CDR1 is MNHEY and CDR2 SMNVEV (reference sequence). The CDR3 bases are TGTGCCAGCAGTAGGGACAGGGGTAGGTACGAGCAGTACTTC. It is translated as CASSRDRGRYEQYF.

This clone occurred once. This sequence joins TRBV19 and TRBJ1-1, with 8 bases matching TRBD1. CDR3 length: 14 amino acids. After removal of 5 bases from V and 2 bases from J, the junction contained 4 bases not matched to a gene. The germline V gene has CDR1 LNHDA and CDR2 SQIVND (reference sequence). In DNA, the CDR3 is TGTGCCAGTAGTCACAGGGGGGAAAACACTGAAGCTTTCTTT. Its protein is CASSHRGENTEAFF.

The gene calls are TRBV27 and TRBJ1-1; no firm D call. Trimming took 3 bases from V and 4 from J, leaving 9 bases between them. Germline V CDR1 and CDR2: MNHEY, SMNVEV (reference sequence). The CDR3 length is 13 residues. The DNA for the CDR3 is TGTGCCAGCAGTTTCCGAGAAACCACTGAAGCTTTCTTT. Protein product: CASSFRETTEAFF.

This clone was detected only a few times. The chain is built from TRBV19 and TRBJ1-3; D not certain. Germline V gene sequence: CDR1 LNHDA, CDR2 SQIVND (reference sequence). The ends were cut back, 4 bases at V and 0 bases at J, with 7 bases in the middle. CDR3 length equals 14 residues. For the CDR3, the DNA is TGTGCCAGTAGTAGAACCGGCTCTGGAAACACCATATATTTT. It is translated as CASSRTGSGNTIYF.

This sequence joins TRBV7-2 and TRBJ2-6, with TRBD2 as a possible D gene (5 bases). There are 17 residues in the CDR3. Germline values: CDR1 SGHTA, CDR2 FQGNSA. V was cut by 1 base and J by 0 bases, with 10 bases left in between. The CDR3, as DNA: TGTGCCAGCAGCTTAGGGTTACGGGGCTCTGGGGCCAACGTCCTGACTTTC. It yields the protein CASSLGLRGSGANVLTF.

The V call is TRBV10-2, the J call TRBJ1-6; the match to TRBD1 covers 9 bases. The CDR3 runs 15 residues. Per germline, CDR1 WSHSY and CDR2 SAAADI. V was clipped by 4 bases and J by 7 bases; unmatched bases: 5. This CDR3 is CASSARGTGNSPLHF. Here the CDR3 DNA reads TGCGCCAGCAGTGCCCGGGGGACAGGGAATTCACCCCTCCACTTT.

This clone has only a few counts. This chain connects TRBV7-8 to TRBJ2-7, with TRBD1 matching over 7 bases. In germline, CDR1 is SGHVS, CDR2 FQNEAQ. This CDR3 is built from 14 residues. V lost 5 bases to trimming and J lost 4 bases; unmatched junction nucleotides: 8. The CDR3 coding sequence is TGTGCCAGCAGCCCGACAGGGAGAGGATACGAGCAGTACTTC. Protein sequence: CASSPTGRGYEQYF.

V is TRBV5-1 and J is TRBJ1-2; 8 nucleotides line up with TRBD1. This CDR3 is 15 amino acids long. J was trimmed by 3 bases and V by 1 base; bases with no gene match: 5. Germline V CDR1 and CDR2: SGHRS, YFSETQ. This CDR3 is CASSLRQGADYGYTF. CDR3 nucleotides: TGCGCCAGCAGCTTGCGGCAGGGGGCTGACTATGGCTACACCTTC.

The V call is TRBV4-1, the J call TRBJ2-7, with unresolved D. V gave up 1 base and J gave up 1 base, with 5 bases separating them. This CDR3 has 13 amino acids. Germline V gene data show CDR1 as MGHRA and CDR2 as YSYEKL. The CDR3 loop is CASSQVESYEQYF. CDR3 nucleotides: TGCGCCAGCAGCCAAGTAGAGTCCTACGAGCAGTACTTC.

This clone was seen only a few times. This chain links TRBV28 with TRBJ1-2; no firm D call. The germline V and J ends were trimmed by 5 bases and 4 bases, with 14 bases remaining between them. The CDR3 spans 14 residues. Germline CDR1 is MDHEN and CDR2 is SYDVKM. The CDR3 region is CASSPLGGSYGYTF. CDR3 nucleotide sequence: TGTGCCAGCAGTCCTCTGGGAGGGAGCTATGGCTACACCTTC.

The J gene is TRBJ2-3, the V gene TRBV10-3; the match to TRBD1 covers 8 bases. This CDR3 spans 16 amino acids. V lost 0 bases to trimming and J lost 5 bases; unmatched junction nucleotides: 7. In germline, CDR1 is ENHRY, CDR2 SYGVKD. Here the CDR3 reads CAISESRQGARDTQYF. CDR3 sequence (DNA): TGTGCCATCAGTGAGTCTCGGCAGGGGGCTAGAGATACGCAGTATTTT.

The chain links TRBV6-5 to TRBJ2-7, with D tentatively TRBD1 (6 bases). V lost 8 bases and J lost 5, with 13 bases in between. The CDR3 runs to 12 residues. Germline V gene sequence: CDR1 MNHEY, CDR2 SVGAGI. CDR3 nucleotide sequence: TGTGCCAGCGGTACAGGGCCCAACGAGCAGTACTTC. This codes for CASGTGPNEQYF.

This chain uses TRBV4-3 with TRBJ1-4, with D tentatively TRBD1 (6 bases). Trimming pared 3 bases from V and 2 bases from J, leaving 13 bases between. The CDR3 consists of 16 residues. Germline loops: CDR1 LGHNA, CDR2 YSLEER. The CDR3 DNA sequence: TGCGCCAGCAGCCATCTCCAGGGGTCTACTAATGAAAAACTGTTTTTT. Translated, it gives CASSHLQGSTNEKLFF.

This clone was seen a single time. The V call is TRBV5-4, the J call TRBJ2-1; 9 bases agree with TRBD2. Germline CDR1 and CDR2: SGHNT and YYREEE (reference sequence). This CDR3 comprises 14 residues. Losses at the gene ends were 3 bases for V and 12 bases for J; bases not matched to a gene: 10. The CDR3 bases are TGTGCCAGCAGCTGGGGCGGGGGGGCCTCTTGGCAGTTCTTC. Its translation is CASSWGGGASWQFF.

This chain links TRBV2 with TRBJ2-1; D is unresolved. CDR1 and CDR2 from the germline V gene are SNHLY and FYNNEI. Deletions cut 7 bases from V and 0 bases from J, with 7 bases between. This CDR3 has 13 residues. The CDR3, as DNA: TGTGCCAGCACCCGCGGCTCCTACAATGAGCAGTTCTTC. It is translated as CASTRGSYNEQFF.

The chain combines TRBV4-3 with TRBJ2-3, with D possibly matching TRBD2 (6 bases). Trimming stripped 4 bases from V and 3 bases from J, with 17 bases between. The germline V gene encodes CDR1 LGHNA and CDR2 YSLEER. This CDR3 has 16 residues. The CDR3 here is CASSLSAGSQTDTQYF. The DNA for the CDR3 is TGCGCCAGCAGCCTTTCGGCGGGAAGTCAAACAGATACGCAGTATTTT.

This clone was observed a handful of times. This sequence joins TRBV9 and TRBJ2-1, with D possibly matching TRBD1 (7 bases). The CDR3 extends over 14 amino acids. Germline CDR1 and CDR2: SGDLS and YYNGEE. With 0 bases removed from V and 7 bases from J, the gap between germline ends came to 11 bases. The CDR3 is CASSVASGGNEQFF. CDR3 coding DNA: TGTGCCAGCAGCGTAGCTTCAGGGGGGAATGAGCAGTTCTTC.

This clone appeared many times. The chain joins TRBV30 to TRBJ1-6; TRBD1 matches 8 bases. Losses at the gene ends were 7 bases for V and 7 bases for J; bases not matched to a gene: 6. This CDR3 contains 13 residues. Germline values: CDR1 GTSNPN, CDR2 SVGIG (reference sequence). The CDR3 is CASATGDNSPLHF. The CDR3 nucleotides read TGTGCCTCTGCGACAGGGGACAATTCACCCCTCCACTTT.

This chain uses TRBV10-2 with TRBJ1-1; no reliable D call. Germline values: CDR1 WSHSY, CDR2 SAAADI. The ends were cut back, 2 bases at V and 1 base at J, with 8 bases in the middle. The CDR3 length is 14 residues. CDR3 in DNA: TGCGCCAGCAGTGAGAGAGGGAAGAACACTGAAGCTTTCTTT. Residues: CASSERGKNTEAFF.

The chain couples TRBV29-1 to TRBJ1-1, with TRBD1 matching 10 bases. Germline CDR1 is SQVTM and CDR2 is ANQGSEA. The CDR3 is 15 residues long. V lost 4 bases and J lost 5; bases outside the gene matches: 10. The chain's CDR3 is CSVGLLPGQGTEAFF. Here the CDR3 DNA reads TGCAGCGTTGGCCTTTTACCGGGACAGGGGACTGAAGCTTTCTTT. Drawing the rest from reference TRBV29-1 and TRBJ1-1, the complete variable domain is SAVISQKPSRDICQRGTSLTIQCQVDSQVTMMFWYRQQPGQSLTLIATANQGSEATYESGFVIDKFPISRPNLTFSTLTVSNMSPEDSSIYLCSVGLLPGQGTEAFFGQGTRLTVV.

The DNA of the CDR3 is TGTGCCTGGGAGACGGGGGGAGGCTACACCTTC. Encoded protein: CAWETGGGYTF. This chain connects TRBV30 to TRBJ1-2; tentative D call: TRBD1 (5 bases). V shed 5 bases and J shed 8 bases, with 12 bases lying between them. The CDR3 sequence is 11 residues long. Germline values: CDR1 GTSNPN, CDR2 SVGIG (reference sequence).

Details on this clone: Sequence at one end of the junction differs from germline and may be a read error. The chain uses TRBV19 and TRBJ2-7; weak D call: TRBD2 (6 bases). CDR1 is LNHDA, CDR2 SQIVND, per germline (reference sequence). This CDR3 is 16 amino acids long. The CDR3 region is CASNITRGMARAEQYF. The CDR3 DNA reads as TGTGCCAGTAATATAACGCGGGGAATGGCGAGGGCCGAGCAGTACTTC.